This TCR beta chain emerged from a study of cytotoxic CD8 clonotypes in ibrutinib-treated CLL. Study findings and constraints: Public clonotypes showed up rarely, and on treatment they shrank or held steady.

A note on this clone: Its antigen is unknown.

Only in-frame clones appear in the TCRdb table, and some are missing; sequencing was by immunoSEQ multiplex PCR. This table has 60,000 to 75,000 clones, approximately 90% appearing once. The sample consisted of PBMCs, taken after 12 months of ibrutinib treatment. This TCR was sampled from a human donor with chronic lymphocytic leukemia.

CDR3 nucleotides: TGTGCCAGCAGGGGGGGGGCCCGGGCTGAAGCTTTCTTT. It translates to CASRGGARAEAFF. This chain joins TRBV6-5 and TRBJ1-1; TRBD1 might be the D (6 bases). V lost 6 bases and J 6 bases, leaving 14 bases between the germline ends. This CDR3 comprises 13 residues. From germline, CDR1 is MNHEY and CDR2 SVGAGI.